Described below is a single TCR beta chain sequence and its context. This sample is drawn from a study of early stage breast cancer tumors. Study in general: Roughly 10-fold was the mean read coverage per sample.

This CDR3 spans 12 amino acids. The V end was cut by 4 bases, the J end by 4 bases, with 10 bases between. In germline, CDR1 is SQVTM, CDR2 ANQGSEA. TCRdb's copy holds only in-frame clones and misses some; the assay was immunoSEQ multiplex PCR. The sample includes about 11,000 clones, approximately 72% of them seen just once. The V gene is TRBV29-1, the J gene TRBJ2-5; tentative D call: TRBD1 (5 bases). The sequencing sample was made of breast tumor tissue. This clonotype was obtained from a middle-aged person with breast cancer. The CDR3 coding sequence is TGCAGCGTTGCATCAGGGCGAGAGACCCAGTACTTC. Protein product: CSVASGRETQYF.